The clone carrying this TCR beta chain was detected only a few times. The table came from immunoSEQ multiplex PCR; TCRdb's copy has only in-frame clones and leaves some out. The sample lists about 280,000 clones, 90% occurring once. This entry is derived from a study of blood T cell repertoires in COVID-19. On the study more broadly: T cells, B-cell-depleted T cells, or PBMCs supplied cDNA or gDNA.

The germline V and J ends were trimmed by 2 bases and 10 bases, with 15 bases remaining between them. CDR1 is GTSNPN, CDR2 SVGIG, per germline (reference sequence). CDR3 length: 14 residues. The chain has TRBV30 and TRBJ1-6; perhaps TRBD1 as D (5 bases). This receptor was taken from a woman younger than 35 with acute COVID-19. Sequencing input: PBMCs or T cells enriched from blood (not recorded which). As DNA, the CDR3 is TGTGCCTGGAGTAAAACGTCAGGGAACTCACCCCTCCACTTT. It is translated as CAWSKTSGNSPLHF.